This passage covers 3 T cell receptor beta chains from one sample sequenced in a study of T cell clusters in autoimmune cytopenias. Each sample's input was approximately 270 ng genomic DNA, 30,000 to 45,000 genome equivalents. TRB was amplified by touch-down multiplex PCR, primer pools A and B combined. TCRdb reworked the multiplex PCR reads into one entry per CDR3 protein, no DNA. The sample has 2,500 to 3,000 distinct CDR3 sequences, and its top ten clones hold over 15%. The specimen was peripheral blood. Every receptor here comes from a human donor with an autoimmune cytopenia, with autoimmune hepatitis or in good health (not recorded which).

In terms of frequency, this clonotype is medium-sized. The chain links TRBV20-1 to TRBJ2-3; TCRdb selects TRBD1, and the lack of DNA leaves this call unchecked. The CDR3 runs 17 residues. Germline V gene lookup returns CDR1 DFQATT and CDR2 SNEGSKA (reference sequence). CDR3 sequence: CSAALGTGNGVTDTQYF.

The V call is TRBV20-1, the J call TRBJ2-7; TCRdb proposes TRBD2, but this gene call is untestable without DNA. Germline V lookup: CDR1 DFQATT, CDR2 SNEGSKA (reference sequence). The CDR3 contains 16 residues. The CDR3 sequence: CSASSSGGAGSYEQYF.

Frequency places this clonotype as medium-sized. The chain recombines TRBV6-2 or TRBV6-3 with TRBJ2-5; TCRdb designates TRBD2, a call that cannot be tested without DNA. The germline CDR1 and CDR2 sequences are MNHEY and SVGEGT. This CDR3 spans 17 amino acids. The CDR3 spells CASSYSTGGGLVGTQYF.